This entry lists 9 T cell receptor beta chains sequenced from one sample in a study of blood T cell repertoires in COVID-19. Generated by immunoSEQ multiplex PCR, the TCRdb table keeps only in-frame clones and is missing some. The data contain about 29,000 clones, approximately 81% of them seen just once; the ten biggest clones take up 9% to 10%. Material for sequencing was peripheral blood. All receptors come from a man older than 75 with active COVID-19.

The gene calls are TRBV9 and TRBJ2-3, with 7 positions matching TRBD2. Trimming cost V 3 bases and J 1 base; bases outside gene matches: 11. This CDR3 is 17 amino acids long. Germline assignment: CDR1 SGDLS and CDR2 YYNGEE. DNA of the CDR3: TGTGCCAGCAGCGGCGGGGGTCTAGCGAGGGGCACAGATACGCAGTATTTT. The encoded protein is CASSGGGLARGTDTQYF.

The V call is TRBV5-1, the J call TRBJ2-7, with 9 bases identical to TRBD1. The CDR3 runs 14 residues. Trimming removed 1 base from V and 6 bases from J; junction bases left unmatched: 5. Germline CDR1 reads SGHRS; CDR2 reads YFSETQ. As DNA, the CDR3 is TGCGCCAGCAGCTTGACGGGACAGGGTGGCGAGCAGTACTTC. As protein: CASSLTGQGGEQYF.

The rearrangement links TRBV10-3 to TRBJ1-3; 7 bases line up with TRBD1. Germline values: CDR1 ENHRY, CDR2 SYGVKD. The CDR3 loop spans 15 amino acids. The trim removed 10 bases at V and 0 bases at J, leaving 9 bases unmatched. CDR3 protein: CATRTGPISGNTIYF. The CDR3 DNA is TGTGCCACTCGGACAGGCCCCATCTCTGGAAACACCATATATTTT.

This clone was counted between two and nine times. The J gene is TRBJ1-5, the V gene TRBV9, with 7 bases identical to TRBD1. J was trimmed by 4 bases and V by 3 bases; bases with no gene match: 7. CDR1 SGDLS and CDR2 YYNGEE come from the germline V gene. The CDR3 totals 15 residues. The CDR3 loop reads CASSAGTAKNQPQHF. The CDR3 DNA is TGTGCCAGCAGCGCAGGGACAGCTAAGAATCAGCCCCAGCATTTT.

This chain uses TRBV2 with TRBJ2-1, with 7 positions matching TRBD2. J was trimmed by 6 bases and V by 4 bases; bases with no gene match: 6. Per the germline V gene, CDR1 is SNHLY and CDR2 is FYNNEI. There are 14 residues in the CDR3. CDR3 loop: CASSAGGGSNEQFF. The CDR3 DNA sequence: TGTGCCAGCAGTGCTGGGGGGGGATCCAATGAGCAGTTCTTC.

The chain employs TRBV30 and TRBJ2-7; 10 bases align to TRBD2. CDR3 length equals 13 residues. V lost 0 bases, J lost 6 bases, and 2 bases stayed unmatched. Germline V gene data show CDR1 as GTSNPN and CDR2 as SVGIG (reference sequence). CDR3 residues: CAWSVLAGTEQYF. The CDR3 DNA sequence: TGTGCCTGGAGTGTACTAGCGGGGACCGAGCAGTACTTC.

V is TRBV3-1 (or the pseudogene TRBV3-2) and J is TRBJ1-3; D is possibly TRBD1 (5 bases). This CDR3 is built from 19 residues. Trimming took 1 base from V and 3 from J, leaving 22 bases between them. Looked up from germline, CDR1 is LGHDT and CDR2 is YNNKEL (reference sequence). In DNA, the CDR3 is TGTGCCAGCAGCCAAGCCGGTCCATGGGCGGCGGGGGATGGAAACACCATATATTTT. Translated: CASSQAGPWAAGDGNTIYF.

CDR3 nucleotides: TGCGCCAGCAGCCCACCCGGGGATACGCAGTATTTT. This encodes CASSPPGDTQYF. The V gene is TRBV4-1, the J gene TRBJ2-3; no reliable D call. CDR3 length: 12 amino acids. Per germline, CDR1 MGHRA and CDR2 YSYEKL. V lost 4 bases, J lost 6 bases, and 8 bases lay in between.

Only a few counts were recorded for this clone. The rearrangement joins TRBV4-1 to TRBJ1-1, with a possible D match to TRBD1 (5 bases). This CDR3 region has 16 residues. V was cut by 4 bases and J by 4 bases, with 19 bases left in between. Per germline, CDR1 MGHRA and CDR2 YSYEKL. The CDR3 DNA reads TGCGCCAGCAGCCCCCGATTGGGTAGGGGTGGCACTGAAGCTTTCTTT. Encoded protein: CASSPRLGRGGTEAFF.